A single sample is the source of the 32 T cell receptor beta chains below, sequenced in a study of identical twins. TCRdb analysed the 5' RACE reads with MiXCR anew, one entry per CDR3 protein. This sample has approximately 590,000 distinct CDR3 sequences, with over 8.5% found just once. This same sample was also part of a study on yellow fever vaccine responses in identical twins.

Sequencing input: PBMCs. These receptors all come from a woman aged 18-30 years in good health.

To note about this clonotype: The germline gene is not matched at one end of the junction; a read error may be the cause. The genes are TRBV7-7 and TRBJ2-5; 8 bases fit TRBD2. Germline V gene sequence: CDR1 SSHAT, CDR2 FNYEAQ (reference sequence). The CDR3 has 16 amino acids. CDR3 DNA: TGTGCTAGCAGCTTAGAGCGAGCGGGAGAACGGGAGACCCAGTACTTC. As protein: CASSLERAGERETQYF.

V usage is TRBV20-1 and J usage is TRBJ2-3, with a weak D call TRBD1 (6 bases). Per the germline V gene, CDR1 is DFQATT and CDR2 is SNEGSKA (reference sequence). Trimming took off 1 base at V and 5 bases at J, with 19 bases between the two ends. The CDR3 has 16 amino acids. The CDR3 DNA is TGCAGTGCTAGAGGGGGACAATCCGGCACACGAGATACGCAGTATTTT. Translated: CSARGGQSGTRDTQYF.

This clonotype came up a few times. The V gene is TRBV6-2 or TRBV6-3, the J gene TRBJ2-5, with 7 bases that match TRBD2. This CDR3 contains 14 residues. After removal of 4 bases from V and 4 bases from J, the junction contained 6 bases not matched to a gene. CDR1 is MNHEY and CDR2 is SVGEGT in the germline V gene. DNA for the CDR3: TGTGCCAGCAGTTCCCTAGCGGAAGGAGAGACCCAGTACTTC. This gives the protein CASSSLAEGETQYF.

This clonotype was seen at least ten times. This rearrangement joins TRBV6-5 to TRBJ2-5, with TRBD2 identical over 11 bases. J was trimmed by 4 bases and V by 2 bases; bases with no gene match: 6. This CDR3 has 16 residues. The germline V gene encodes CDR1 MNHEY and CDR2 SVGAGI. Here the CDR3 reads CASSYPIAGGPETQYF. CDR3 DNA: TGTGCCAGCAGTTACCCGATAGCGGGGGGGCCAGAGACCCAGTACTTC.

CDR3 protein: CASSFDGETQYF. The CDR3, as DNA: TGTGCCAGCAGCTTCGACGGGGAGACCCAGTACTTC. V is TRBV7-9 and J is TRBJ2-5, with unresolved D. Trimming took 3 bases from V and 5 from J, leaving 7 bases between them. The length of the CDR3 is 12 residues. Germline V CDR1 and CDR2: SEHNR, FQNEAQ (reference sequence).

The chain joins TRBV7-9 to TRBJ2-5, with D perhaps matching TRBD1 or TRBD2 (6 bases each). The germline gives CDR1 SEHNR, CDR2 FQNEAQ (reference sequence). This CDR3 is 12 amino acids long. The V end was cut by 9 bases, the J end by 8 bases, with 16 bases between. CDR3 nucleotide sequence: TGTGCCAGGAGCCCCGGGGGCAGAACCCAGTACTTC. Translating it yields CARSPGGRTQYF.

The rearrangement joins TRBV12-3 or TRBV12-4 to TRBJ1-6, with 9 nucleotides matching TRBD1. After removal of 0 bases from V and 8 bases from J, the junction contained 5 bases not matched to a gene. The CDR3 sequence is 16 residues long. The CDR3 DNA follows: TGTGCCAGCAGTTTAGCGCGGGGACAGGGACATTCACCCCTCCACTTT. It translates to CASSLARGQGHSPLHF.

In its sample, this clonotype was seen many times. The genes are TRBV12-3 or TRBV12-4 and TRBJ2-7, with D possibly being TRBD2 (5 bases). This CDR3 region has 13 residues. V was pared by 1 base and J by 6 bases, with 10 bases between. CDR3 region: CASSLGGPGEQYF. CDR3 in DNA: TGTGCCAGCAGTTTAGGAGGGCCGGGCGAGCAGTACTTC.

This clonotype was counted ten times or more. The chain employs TRBV6-5 and TRBJ2-5; D might be TRBD2 (6 bases). Germline V gene lookup returns CDR1 MNHEY and CDR2 SVGAGI. Trimming shortened V by 2 bases and J by 1 base, and 11 bases separated the two germline ends. This CDR3 region has 15 residues. The CDR3: CASSYTGEVQETQYF. The CDR3 nucleotides are TGTGCCAGCAGTTACACTGGGGAGGTCCAAGAGACCCAGTACTTC.

The V and J genes are TRBV12-3 or TRBV12-4 and TRBJ1-5, with a tentative D call TRBD1 (6 bases). Deletions cut 8 bases from V and 7 bases from J, with 12 bases between. This CDR3 contains 12 residues. The CDR3 nucleotides are TGTGCCAGCGGCGGAGGGGGGCAGCCCCAGCATTTT. It specifies CASGGGGQPQHF.

This clonotype turned up a few times. V usage is TRBV5-5 and J usage is TRBJ2-1; 8 bases line up with TRBD2. V was pared by 2 bases and J by 6 bases, with 4 bases of the junction left unmatched. The CDR3 has 14 amino acids. Germline V lookup: CDR1 SGHKS, CDR2 YYEKEE (reference sequence). The CDR3 spells CASSFFGGGNEQFF. The DNA for the CDR3 is TGTGCCAGCAGCTTTTTCGGGGGGGGCAATGAGCAGTTCTTC.

The V and J genes are TRBV12-3 or TRBV12-4 and TRBJ2-2; either TRBD1 or TRBD2 may fit D (5 bases each). V was clipped by 6 bases and J by 7 bases, with 18 bases between them. CDR3 length: 15 amino acids. The CDR3 DNA is TGTGCCAGCAGGCTCCCGGGGCTGTACAACGGGGAGCTGTTTTTT. Its translation: CASRLPGLYNGELFF.

This clonotype was counted many times. Written as DNA, the CDR3 is TGTGCCACCAGCAGAGATGGCGGCACCGTCACAGATACGCAGTATTTT. It is translated as CATSRDGGTVTDTQYF. This chain connects TRBV15 to TRBJ2-3; D is uncertain. V lost 0 bases, J lost 2 bases, and 12 bases lay in between. The germline CDR1 and CDR2 sequences are LNHNV and YYDKDF (reference sequence). The CDR3 spans 16 residues.

This clonotype came up many times. The V gene is TRBV29-1, the J gene TRBJ1-1; no definite D call. V lost 0 bases and J lost 1, with 12 bases in between. The germline CDR1 and CDR2 sequences are SQVTM and ANQGSEA. The CDR3 consists of 15 residues. This CDR3 reads CSVEEFRAENTEAFF. The CDR3 DNA is TGCAGCGTTGAAGAATTTCGGGCAGAGAACACTGAAGCTTTCTTT.

This clonotype was observed a few times. This rearrangement joins TRBV11-2 to TRBJ2-6; 10 nucleotides match TRBD2. There are 18 residues in the CDR3. In germline, CDR1 is SGHAT, CDR2 FQNNGV. V was pared by 2 bases and J by 2 bases, with 6 bases of the junction left unmatched. CDR3: CASSLKLAGAAGANVLTF. Here the CDR3 DNA reads TGTGCCAGCAGCTTAAAGCTAGCGGGAGCGGCTGGGGCCAACGTCCTGACTTTC.

Many counts were recorded for this clonotype. The chain combines TRBV19 with TRBJ2-7, with D uncertain. CDR3 size: 17 residues. CDR1 is LNHDA and CDR2 is SQIVND in the germline V gene (reference sequence). V gave up 5 bases and J gave up 1 base, with 21 bases separating them. This CDR3 is CASSHTPRTGYSYEQYF. The CDR3 nucleotides are TGTGCCAGTAGTCACACGCCTCGGACGGGTTATTCCTACGAGCAGTACTTC.

CDR3 bases: TGTGCCAGCAGCTTAGGTGACAGGGTCCACGAGCAGTACTTC. Translating it yields CASSLGDRVHEQYF. The chain has TRBV7-2 and TRBJ2-7, with 7 positions matching TRBD1. Germline V gives CDR1 SGHTA, CDR2 FQGNSA. The V and J ends lost 1 base and 5 bases, in that order; junction bases with no gene match: 5. This CDR3 has 14 amino acids.

This clonotype was observed a handful of times. This sequence joins TRBV7-9 and TRBJ2-5; 9 positions match TRBD2. The CDR3 extends over 17 amino acids. V shed 5 bases and J 4 bases; nucleotides not matched to a gene: 14. In germline, CDR1 is SEHNR, CDR2 FQNEAQ (reference sequence). CDR3 amino acids: CASSPPSGLARGETQYF. As DNA, the CDR3 is TGTGCCAGCAGCCCTCCCTCCGGACTAGCGAGGGGAGAGACCCAGTACTTC.

There are many counts of this clonotype. The DNA of the CDR3 is TGTGCCAGCAGTGAAGAGCGGGGGTCGACAGATACGCAGTATTTT. This encodes CASSEERGSTDTQYF. The J gene is TRBJ2-3, the V gene TRBV2; 8 bases line up with TRBD2. V shed 1 base, J shed 3 bases, and the junction held 3 bases outside the gene matches. This CDR3 has 15 residues. CDR1 is SNHLY and CDR2 is FYNNEI in the germline V gene.

Comment on this clonotype: One junction end does not reproduce the germline sequence, and a read error may be involved. This chain links TRBV20-1 with TRBJ2-1; 10 nucleotides match TRBD2. The CDR3 totals 13 residues. Germline CDR1 and CDR2: DFQATT and SNEGSKA (reference sequence). CDR3 amino acids: CSASSGRSLEQLF. The CDR3, as DNA: TGCAGTGCAAGTAGCGGGAGGAGCCTTGAGCAGTTATTC.

This chain links TRBV12-3 or TRBV12-4 with TRBJ2-1; 8 positions agree with TRBD1. J gave up 8 bases and V 5 bases, and 11 bases lay outside the gene matches. This CDR3 region has 15 residues. Here the CDR3 reads CASSIPGGFRDEQFF. The CDR3, as DNA: TGTGCCAGCAGTATACCAGGGGGCTTTAGGGATGAGCAGTTCTTC.

This clonotype was detected many times. This chain uses TRBV7-9 with TRBJ2-3; D gene ambiguous. CDR3 length equals 15 residues. Germline loops: CDR1 SEHNR, CDR2 FQNEAQ (reference sequence). Trimming left V 3 bases short and J 0 bases short, with 10 bases between. The CDR3 DNA reads as TGTGCCAGCAGCTTGATAACTGGAAGCACAGATACGCAGTATTTT. Encoded protein: CASSLITGSTDTQYF.

This clonotype was observed a few times. The gene calls are TRBV12-3 or TRBV12-4 and TRBJ2-1, with 11 nucleotides matching TRBD2. This CDR3 is built from 19 residues. Trimming removed 5 bases from V and 1 base from J; junction bases left unmatched: 13. CDR3 in DNA: TGTGCCAGCAGTGGCGGGCGGTTGCCTAGCGGGGGGTCCTACAATGAGCAGTTCTTC. This gives the protein CASSGGRLPSGGSYNEQFF.

The chain combines TRBV14 with TRBJ2-7, with D tentatively TRBD2 (7 bases). Germline values: CDR1 SGHDN, CDR2 FVKESK. The CDR3 has 16 amino acids. V dropped 1 base and J dropped 7 bases, with 20 bases sitting between them. The CDR3 sequence: CASSQVGGATLQEQYF. CDR3 DNA: TGTGCCAGCAGCCAAGTAGGGGGGGCAACCCTACAAGAGCAGTACTTC.

The V gene is TRBV7-9, the J gene TRBJ2-7; 7 positions match TRBD1. The CDR3 loop spans 13 amino acids. Germline assignment: CDR1 SEHNR and CDR2 FQNEAQ (reference sequence). Losses at the gene ends were 6 bases for V and 3 bases for J; bases not matched to a gene: 5. The CDR3 is CASRPRDSYEQYF. The CDR3 DNA is TGTGCCAGCAGACCTCGGGACAGCTACGAGCAGTACTTC. Looking up the rest from reference TRBV7-9 and TRBJ2-7 gives the full variable domain: DTGVSQNPRHKITKRGQNVTFRCDPISEHNRLYWYRQTLGQGPEFLTYFQNEAQLEKSRLLSDRFSAERPKGSFSTLEIQRTEQGDSAMYLCASRPRDSYEQYFGPGTRLTVT.

This clonotype was observed many times. The chain is built from TRBV15 and TRBJ2-7; D call uncertain. Trimming cost V 1 base and J 1 base, with 2 bases left between them. The CDR3 is 12 amino acids. From germline, CDR1 is LNHNV and CDR2 YYDKDF (reference sequence). This chain's CDR3 is CATSRGSYEQYF. Here the CDR3 DNA reads TGTGCCACCAGCAGAGGATCCTACGAGCAGTACTTC.

The rearrangement joins TRBV28 to TRBJ2-7; D tentatively reads TRBD1 or TRBD2 (5 bases each). The germline V and J ends were trimmed by 7 bases and 3 bases, with 10 bases remaining between them. The germline gives CDR1 MDHEN, CDR2 SYDVKM. CDR3 length: 12 residues. The CDR3, as DNA: TGTGCCAGCAATCGGGACCGCTACGAGCAGTACTTC. Amino acids: CASNRDRYEQYF. The entire variable domain, with the rest obtained from reference TRBV28 and TRBJ2-7, is as follows: DVKVTQSSRYLVKRTGEKVFLECVQDMDHENMFWYRQDPGLGLRLIYFSYDVKMKEKGDIPEGYSVSREKKERFSLILESASTNQTSMYLCASNRDRYEQYFGPGTRLTVT.

Ten or more counts support this clonotype. The chain carries TRBV7-9 and TRBJ2-3; 7 bases fit TRBD2. CDR3 length equals 17 residues. CDR1 and CDR2 from the germline V gene are SEHNR and FQNEAQ (reference sequence). The V segment lost 5 bases and the J segment 4 bases; nucleotides outside the gene matches: 15. The CDR3 region has the DNA TGTGCCAGCAGCCACCTCGTTCCGCTGGCGGGGGCAGATACGCAGTATTTT. Translating it yields CASSHLVPLAGADTQYF.

The rearrangement uses TRBV6-2 or TRBV6-3 and TRBJ2-7; D ambiguous. The V end lost 6 bases, the J end lost 2 bases, and 8 bases lay between the germline ends. The germline CDR1 and CDR2 sequences are MNHEY and SVGEGT. The CDR3 covers 12 residues. CDR3 sequence reads: CASSDWAYEQYF. The CDR3 DNA reads as TGTGCCAGCAGCGACTGGGCCTACGAGCAGTACTTC.

This clonotype was seen a handful of times. The J gene is TRBJ2-7, the V gene TRBV24-1; 7 bases are a match to TRBD1. Trimming took 3 bases from V and 5 from J; bases not matched to a gene: 12. The CDR3 length is 16 residues. Germline CDR1 is KGHDR and CDR2 is SFDVKD. CDR3 amino acids: CATSDPSTGRFHEQYF. The CDR3 DNA is TGTGCCACCAGTGATCCCTCGACAGGGAGATTCCACGAGCAGTACTTC.

The chain carries TRBV27 and TRBJ2-7, with 7 positions matching TRBD1. V was clipped by 6 bases and J by 0 bases; unmatched bases: 8. The CDR3 contains 15 residues. Germline V gene data show CDR1 as MNHEY and CDR2 as SMNVEV (reference sequence). CDR3 protein: CASSFGTVSSYEQYF. CDR3 in DNA: TGTGCCAGCAGCTTCGGGACAGTCTCCTCCTACGAGCAGTACTTC.

V gene TRBV5-5 combines with J gene TRBJ2-3; D is perhaps TRBD2 (7 bases). CDR1 and CDR2 (germline): SGHKS, YYEKEE (reference sequence). This CDR3 comprises 12 residues. V was trimmed by 4 bases and J by 10 bases, leaving 13 bases between them. The CDR3 sequence: CASSGGAISQYF. The CDR3 region has the DNA TGTGCCAGCAGCGGGGGGGCTATATCGCAGTATTTT.